The T cell receptor beta chain described here comes from a study of T cells in Graves' hyperthyroidism and ophthalmopathy. This clonotype was counted ten times or more. The CDR3 is 13 amino acids. The V gene lost 1 base and the J gene lost 0 bases, with 4 bases spanning the gap. Germline V gene data show CDR1 as GTSNPN and CDR2 as SVGIG (reference sequence). TCR beta CDR3 sequences were amplified from RNA transcripts. Carried out on the TCR CDR3, a first-round RT-PCR used the HTBI primer set. TCRdb passed the multiplex PCR reads through MiXCR, listing each CDR3 protein once. Of fewer than 550,000 distinct CDR3 sequences in the sample, 15% to 19% were seen once.

The TCR originated in a woman aged 18 to 35 with Graves' hyperthyroidism. The specimen was blood. The V call is TRBV30, the J call TRBJ1-3, with D unresolved. The CDR3 is CAWSAGSGNTIYF. The CDR3 DNA reads as TGTGCCTGGAGTGCAGGCTCTGGAAACACCATATATTTT.